The 5 T cell receptor beta chains below come from one sample, sequenced in a study of blood T cell repertoires in COVID-19. Some clones are missing from TCRdb's copy, which holds only in-frame ones; the method was immunoSEQ multiplex PCR. The sample has some 300,000 clones; about 87% are singletons. The sample was peripheral blood. The receptors shown here come from a woman in her fifties or sixties with COVID-19, enrolled during active disease.

This rearrangement joins TRBV5-6 to TRBJ2-1; D perhaps matches TRBD2 (5 bases). Per germline, CDR1 SGHDT and CDR2 YYEEEE. V was shortened by 0 bases and J by 3 bases, with 13 bases between the two germline ends. This CDR3 has 16 amino acids. Here the CDR3 DNA reads TGTGCCAGCAGCTTGGTAGGAGCTAGCCTCTACAATGAGCAGTTCTTC. Protein product: CASSLVGASLYNEQFF. Combining the CDR3 with reference TRBV5-6 and TRBJ2-1 gives the whole variable domain DAGVTQSPTHLIKTRGQQVTLRCSPKSGHDTVSWYQQALGQGPQFIFQYYEEEERQRGNFPDRFSGHQFPNYSSELNVNALLLGDSALYLCASSLVGASLYNEQFFGPGTRLTVL.

The chain employs TRBV7-8 and TRBJ2-1; possible D gene TRBD1, 5 bases. CDR1 is SGHVS, CDR2 FQNEAQ, per germline. V lost 2 bases and J 4 bases, leaving 27 bases between the germline ends. This CDR3 contains 20 residues. CDR3 region: CASSLQGRAGPQPGYNEQFF. CDR3 bases: TGTGCCAGCAGCTTACAGGGTAGGGCAGGACCCCAACCTGGTTACAATGAGCAGTTCTTC. Full variable domain (rest looked up from reference TRBV7-8 and TRBJ2-1): GAGVSQSPRYKVAKRGQDVALRCDPISGHVSLFWYQQALGQGPEFLTYFQNEAQLDKSGLPSDRFFAERPEGSVSTLKIQRTQQEDSAVYLCASSLQGRAGPQPGYNEQFFGPGTRLTVL.

The chain links TRBV9 to TRBJ1-1; TRBD1 aligns across 7 bases. This CDR3 has 15 residues. CDR1 SGDLS and CDR2 YYNGEE come from the germline V gene. The V segment lost 4 bases and the J segment 1 base; nucleotides outside the gene matches: 7. The CDR3 protein is CASSPRDSGNTEAFF. The CDR3 region has the DNA TGTGCCAGCAGCCCCCGGGACAGCGGGAACACTGAAGCTTTCTTT.

The V call is TRBV30, the J call TRBJ2-5; 7 bases are a match to TRBD2. Germline CDR1 is GTSNPN and CDR2 is SVGIG (reference sequence). The CDR3 is made up of 15 amino acids. V trimming: 3 bases; J trimming: 5 bases; junction bases outside the gene matches: 12. CDR3: CAWRQPGIGGETQYF. The CDR3 region has the DNA TGTGCCTGGAGACAACCAGGGATCGGGGGGGAGACCCAGTACTTC.

The rearrangement joins TRBV7-2 to TRBJ2-3, with 8 bases aligning to TRBD2. Germline CDR1 SGHTA, CDR2 FQGNSA. There are 16 residues in the CDR3. The ends lost 0 bases at V and 6 bases at J; junction bases unmatched: 8. CDR3 in amino acids: CASSLATGRAADTQYF. The DNA of the CDR3 is TGTGCCAGCAGCTTAGCGACCGGGAGGGCCGCCGATACGCAGTATTTT.